This T cell receptor beta chain emerged from a study of siplizumab effects on memory and regulatory T cells. Study-level points and caveats: Researchers could not give a naive or memory phenotype to roughly 80-97% of proliferating CD4+ or CD8+ clones. Major contributors to the alloresponse seemed to be naive T cells, which also appeared more diverse than memory cells.

Around 100,000 TCR templates underwent assay in every sample. Assay: immunoSEQ multiplex PCR; the TCRdb copy retains only in-frame clones and omits some. In the table there are 65,000 to 90,000 clones, roughly 93% of which are singletons. A note on this clone: Its antigen remains unidentified.

The sample was CD8+ T cells sorted from blood. This receptor was identified in a human donor in good health.

CDR3 residues: CASSVSGGASPLHF. The CDR3 coding sequence is TGTGCCAGCAGCGTATCAGGGGGAGCTTCACCCCTCCACTTT. The chain links TRBV9 to TRBJ1-6; 7 positions agree with TRBD1. Germline CDR1 is SGDLS and CDR2 is YYNGEE. The CDR3 length is 14 residues. With 1 base clipped from V and 9 bases from J, the junction kept 4 bases outside the gene matches.